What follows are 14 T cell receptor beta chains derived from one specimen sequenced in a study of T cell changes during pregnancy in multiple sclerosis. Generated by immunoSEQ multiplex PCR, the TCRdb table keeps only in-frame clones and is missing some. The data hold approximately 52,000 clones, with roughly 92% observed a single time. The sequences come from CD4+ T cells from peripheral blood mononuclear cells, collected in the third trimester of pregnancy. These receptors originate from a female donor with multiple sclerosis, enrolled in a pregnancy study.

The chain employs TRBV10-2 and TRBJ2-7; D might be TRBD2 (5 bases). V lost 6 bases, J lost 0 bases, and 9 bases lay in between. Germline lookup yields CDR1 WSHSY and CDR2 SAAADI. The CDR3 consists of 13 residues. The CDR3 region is CASSVGGSYEQYF. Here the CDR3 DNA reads TGCGCCAGCAGCGTCGGAGGCTCCTACGAGCAGTACTTC.

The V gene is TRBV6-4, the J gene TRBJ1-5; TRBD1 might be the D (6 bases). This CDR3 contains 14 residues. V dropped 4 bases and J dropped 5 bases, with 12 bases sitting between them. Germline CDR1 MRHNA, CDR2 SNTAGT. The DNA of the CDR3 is TGTGCCAGCAGTGGACGGCAGGGGCATCAGCCCCAGCATTTT. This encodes CASSGRQGHQPQHF.

The CDR3 bases are TGCAGCGTTAGACAGGGACAGGACACTGAAGCTTTCTTT. It specifies CSVRQGQDTEAFF. The chain employs TRBV29-1 and TRBJ1-1; 8 positions agree with TRBD1. The CDR3 spans 13 residues. J lost 3 bases, V lost 5 bases, and 5 bases had no gene match. Germline-derived CDR1 and CDR2 are SQVTM and ANQGSEA.

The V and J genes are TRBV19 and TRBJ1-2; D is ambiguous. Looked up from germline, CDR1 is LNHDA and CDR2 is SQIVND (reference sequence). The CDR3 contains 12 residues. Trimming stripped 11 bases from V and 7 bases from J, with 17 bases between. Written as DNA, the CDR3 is TGTGCCGTGGGAATCGGGGTGGGTGGCTACACCTTC. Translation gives CAVGIGVGGYTF.

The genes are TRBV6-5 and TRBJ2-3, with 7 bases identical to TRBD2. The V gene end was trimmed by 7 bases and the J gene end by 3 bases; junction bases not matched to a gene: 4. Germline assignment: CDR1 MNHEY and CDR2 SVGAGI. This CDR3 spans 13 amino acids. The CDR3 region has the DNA TGTGCCAGCAAGGCTAGCGGTACAGATACGCAGTATTTT. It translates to CASKASGTDTQYF.

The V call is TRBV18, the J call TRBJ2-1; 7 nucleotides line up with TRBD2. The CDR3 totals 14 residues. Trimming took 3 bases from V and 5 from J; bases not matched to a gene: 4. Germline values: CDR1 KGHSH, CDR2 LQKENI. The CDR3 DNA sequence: TGTGCCAGCTCACCTCTCAGCGGGAACAATGAGCAGTTCTTC. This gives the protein CASSPLSGNNEQFF.

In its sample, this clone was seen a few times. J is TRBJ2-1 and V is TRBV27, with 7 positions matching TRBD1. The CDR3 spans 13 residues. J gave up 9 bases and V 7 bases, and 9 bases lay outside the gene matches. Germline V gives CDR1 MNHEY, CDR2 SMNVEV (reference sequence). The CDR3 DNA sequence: TGTGCCAGCACCTACTTGACAGGGACTGAGCAGTTCTTC. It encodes CASTYLTGTEQFF.

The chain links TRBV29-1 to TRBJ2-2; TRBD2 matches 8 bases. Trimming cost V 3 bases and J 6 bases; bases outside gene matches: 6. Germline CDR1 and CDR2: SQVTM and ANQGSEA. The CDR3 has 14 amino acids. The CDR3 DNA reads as TGCAGCGTTGACGCAGCGGGGGTCGCCGGGGAGCTGTTTTTT. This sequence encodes CSVDAAGVAGELFF.

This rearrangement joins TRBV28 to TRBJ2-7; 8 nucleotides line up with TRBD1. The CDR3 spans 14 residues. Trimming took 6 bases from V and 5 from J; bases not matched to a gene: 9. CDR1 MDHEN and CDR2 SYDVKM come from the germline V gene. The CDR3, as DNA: TGTGCCAGCAGCGGACAGGGAGTTGTCCACGAGCAGTACTTC. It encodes CASSGQGVVHEQYF.

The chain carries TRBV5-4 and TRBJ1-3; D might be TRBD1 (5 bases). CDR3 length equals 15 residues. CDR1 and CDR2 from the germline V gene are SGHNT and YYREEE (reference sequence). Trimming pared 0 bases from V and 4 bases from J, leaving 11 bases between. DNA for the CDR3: TGTGCCAGCAGCTTGGTTGGGGGGAACGGAAACACCATATATTTT. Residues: CASSLVGGNGNTIYF.

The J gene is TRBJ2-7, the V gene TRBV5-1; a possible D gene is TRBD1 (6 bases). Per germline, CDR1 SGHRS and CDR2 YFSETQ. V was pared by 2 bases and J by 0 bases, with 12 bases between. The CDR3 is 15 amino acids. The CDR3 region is CASSLGGVSSYEQYF. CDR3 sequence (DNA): TGCGCCAGCAGCTTAGGGGGAGTGAGCTCCTACGAGCAGTACTTC.

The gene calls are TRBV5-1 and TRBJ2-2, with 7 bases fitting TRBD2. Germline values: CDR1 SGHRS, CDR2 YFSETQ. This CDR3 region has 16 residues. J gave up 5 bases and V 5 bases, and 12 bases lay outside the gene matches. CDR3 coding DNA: TGCGCCAGCAGTCAACTACCGGGACTAAAAACCGGGGAGCTGTTTTTT. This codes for CASSQLPGLKTGELFF. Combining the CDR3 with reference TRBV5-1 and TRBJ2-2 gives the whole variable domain KAGVTQTPRYLIKTRGQQVTLSCSPISGHRSVSWYQQTPGQGLQFLFEYFSETQRNKGNFPGRFSGRQFSNSRSEMNVSTLELGDSALYLCASSQLPGLKTGELFFGEGSRLTVL.

The CDR3 spells CASSPYTSVPQETQYF. CDR3 coding DNA: TGTGCCAGCAGTCCGTATACTAGCGTCCCTCAAGAGACCCAGTACTTC. The chain joins TRBV28 to TRBJ2-5; TRBD2 aligns across 7 bases. The CDR3 extends over 16 amino acids. Germline V gene sequence: CDR1 MDHEN, CDR2 SYDVKM. With 5 bases clipped from V and 2 bases from J, the junction kept 11 bases outside the gene matches.

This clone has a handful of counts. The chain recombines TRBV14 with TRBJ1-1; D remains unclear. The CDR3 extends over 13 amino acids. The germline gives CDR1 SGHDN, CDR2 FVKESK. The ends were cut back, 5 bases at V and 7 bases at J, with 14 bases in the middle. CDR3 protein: CASSFRRAGEAFF. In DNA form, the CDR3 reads TGTGCCAGCAGCTTTAGGAGGGCAGGTGAAGCTTTCTTT.